This T cell receptor (beta chain) comes out of a study of beta chain features in type 1 diabetes. The CDR3 is 15 amino acids. Germline lookup yields CDR1 SEHNR and CDR2 FQNEAQ (reference sequence). The germline V and J ends were trimmed by 5 bases and 2 bases, with 16 bases remaining between them. Cells sorted by CD45RO/CCR7/CD25/CD127/CD95/CD27 comprised CD4+ naive, central memory, regulatory and stem cell-like memory cells. Sorting gave populations that all exceeded 95% purity. Expressed TCRB transcripts were sequenced after all isolated RNA was converted to cDNA. Samples of naive, central memory and regulatory T cells yielded a mean of approximately 3.9 million reads. Only in-frame clones appear in the TCRdb table, and some are missing; sequencing was by immunoSEQ multiplex PCR. The sample lists some 150,000 clones, around 9.3% occurring once.

This receptor was taken from a young man in good health. The sequencing sample was made of naive CD4+ T cells from blood. This rearrangement joins TRBV7-9 to TRBJ2-7, with D perhaps TRBD1 (7 bases). CDR3 in amino acids: CASSESRGVPYEQYF. The DNA for the CDR3 is TGTGCCAGCAGCGAATCCAGGGGGGTCCCCTACGAGCAGTACTTC.